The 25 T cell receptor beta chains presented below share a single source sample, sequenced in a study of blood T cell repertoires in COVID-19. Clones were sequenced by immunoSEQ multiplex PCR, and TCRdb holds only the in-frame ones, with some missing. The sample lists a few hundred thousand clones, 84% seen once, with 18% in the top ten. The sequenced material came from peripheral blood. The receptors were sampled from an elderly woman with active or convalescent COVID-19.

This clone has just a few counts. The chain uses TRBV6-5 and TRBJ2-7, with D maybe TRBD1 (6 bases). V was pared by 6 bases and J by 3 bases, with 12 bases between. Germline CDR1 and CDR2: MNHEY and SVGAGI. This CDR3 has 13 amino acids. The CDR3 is CASRAGVGYEQYF. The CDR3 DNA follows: TGTGCCAGCAGGGCAGGGGTCGGCTACGAGCAGTACTTC.

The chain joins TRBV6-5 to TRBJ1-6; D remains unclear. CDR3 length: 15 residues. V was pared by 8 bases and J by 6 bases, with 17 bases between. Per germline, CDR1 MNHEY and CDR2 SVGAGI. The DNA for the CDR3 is TGTGCCAGCGGGCGGGAGGGAGGAGGTAATTCACCCCTCCACTTT. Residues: CASGREGGGNSPLHF.

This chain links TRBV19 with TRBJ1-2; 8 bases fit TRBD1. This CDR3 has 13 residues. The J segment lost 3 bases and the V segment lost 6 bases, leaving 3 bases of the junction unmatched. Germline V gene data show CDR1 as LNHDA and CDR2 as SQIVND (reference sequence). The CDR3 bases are TGTGCCAGTAGGCCGGGACAGGACTATGGCTACACCTTC. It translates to CASRPGQDYGYTF.

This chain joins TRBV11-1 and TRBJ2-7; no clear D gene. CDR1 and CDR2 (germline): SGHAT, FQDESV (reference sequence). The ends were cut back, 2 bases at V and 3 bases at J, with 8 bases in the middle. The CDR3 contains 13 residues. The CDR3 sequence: CASSLRNGYEQYF. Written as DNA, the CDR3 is TGTGCCAGCAGCTTAAGAAACGGCTACGAGCAGTACTTC.

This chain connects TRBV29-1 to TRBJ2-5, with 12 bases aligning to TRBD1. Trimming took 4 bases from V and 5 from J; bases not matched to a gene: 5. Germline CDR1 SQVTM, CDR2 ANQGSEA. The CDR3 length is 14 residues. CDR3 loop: CSVGGTGGWETQYF. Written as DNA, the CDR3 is TGCAGCGTTGGAGGGACAGGGGGCTGGGAGACCCAGTACTTC.

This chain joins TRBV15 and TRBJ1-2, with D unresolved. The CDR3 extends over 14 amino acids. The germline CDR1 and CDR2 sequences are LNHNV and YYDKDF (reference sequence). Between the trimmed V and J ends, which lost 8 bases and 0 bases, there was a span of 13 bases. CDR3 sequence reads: CATSLALANYGYTF. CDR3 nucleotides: TGTGCCACCTCTCTAGCATTAGCTAACTATGGCTACACCTTC.

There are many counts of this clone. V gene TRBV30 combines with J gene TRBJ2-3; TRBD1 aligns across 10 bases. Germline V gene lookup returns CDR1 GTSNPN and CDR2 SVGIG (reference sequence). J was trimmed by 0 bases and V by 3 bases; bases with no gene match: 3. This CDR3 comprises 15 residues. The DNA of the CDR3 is TGTGCCTGGAGGACAGGGGGCGCCAGCACAGATACGCAGTATTTT. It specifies CAWRTGGASTDTQYF.

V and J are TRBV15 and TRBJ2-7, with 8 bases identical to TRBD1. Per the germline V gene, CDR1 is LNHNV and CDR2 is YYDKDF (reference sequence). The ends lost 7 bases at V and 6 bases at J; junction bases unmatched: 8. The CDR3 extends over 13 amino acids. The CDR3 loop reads CATTDDRGGEQYF. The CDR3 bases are TGTGCCACCACCGACGACAGGGGTGGCGAGCAGTACTTC.

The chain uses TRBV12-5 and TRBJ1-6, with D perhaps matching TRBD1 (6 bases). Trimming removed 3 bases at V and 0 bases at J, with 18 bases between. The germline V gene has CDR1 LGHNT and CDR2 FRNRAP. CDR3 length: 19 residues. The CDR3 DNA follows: TGTGCTAGTGGTTTTCACAGGGTGACCAGAAGCTCCTATAATTCACCCCTCCACTTT. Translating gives CASGFHRVTRSSYNSPLHF.

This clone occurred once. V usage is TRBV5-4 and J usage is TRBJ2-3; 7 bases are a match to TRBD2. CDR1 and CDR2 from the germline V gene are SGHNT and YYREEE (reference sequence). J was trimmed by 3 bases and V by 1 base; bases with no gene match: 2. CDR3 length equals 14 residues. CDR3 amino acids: CASSLKGGTDTQYF. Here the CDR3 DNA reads TGTGCCAGCAGCTTGAAGGGAGGGACAGATACGCAGTATTTT.

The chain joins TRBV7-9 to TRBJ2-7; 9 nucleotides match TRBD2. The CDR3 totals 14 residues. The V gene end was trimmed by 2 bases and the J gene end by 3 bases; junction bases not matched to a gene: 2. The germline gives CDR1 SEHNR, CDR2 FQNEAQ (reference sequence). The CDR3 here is CASSLKTSGYEQYF. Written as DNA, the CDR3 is TGTGCCAGCAGCTTAAAGACTAGCGGCTACGAGCAGTACTTC.

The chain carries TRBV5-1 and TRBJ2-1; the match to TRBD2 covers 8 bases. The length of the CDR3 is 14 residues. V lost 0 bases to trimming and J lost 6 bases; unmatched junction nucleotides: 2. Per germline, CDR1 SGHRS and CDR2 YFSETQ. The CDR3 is CASSLGLALNEQFF. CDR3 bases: TGCGCCAGCAGCTTGGGACTAGCGCTCAATGAGCAGTTCTTC.

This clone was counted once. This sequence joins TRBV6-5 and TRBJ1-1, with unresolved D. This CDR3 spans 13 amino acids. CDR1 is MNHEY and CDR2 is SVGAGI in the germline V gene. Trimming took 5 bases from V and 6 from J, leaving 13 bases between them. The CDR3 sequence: CASSPQARAEAFF. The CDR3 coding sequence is TGTGCCAGCAGTCCCCAGGCGAGGGCTGAAGCTTTCTTT.

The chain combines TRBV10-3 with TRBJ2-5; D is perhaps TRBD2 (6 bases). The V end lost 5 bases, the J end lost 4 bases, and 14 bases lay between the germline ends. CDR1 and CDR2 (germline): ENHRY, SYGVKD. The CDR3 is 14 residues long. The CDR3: CAISSLGGSETQYF. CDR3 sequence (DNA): TGTGCCATCAGTTCCCTAGGAGGGTCAGAGACCCAGTACTTC.

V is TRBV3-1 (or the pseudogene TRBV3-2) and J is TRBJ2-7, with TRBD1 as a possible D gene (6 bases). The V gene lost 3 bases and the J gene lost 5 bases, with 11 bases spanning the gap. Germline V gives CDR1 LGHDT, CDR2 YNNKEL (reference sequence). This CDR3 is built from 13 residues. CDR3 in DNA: TGTGCCAGCAGCCACAACAACAGGGACGAGCAGTACTTC. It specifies CASSHNNRDEQYF.

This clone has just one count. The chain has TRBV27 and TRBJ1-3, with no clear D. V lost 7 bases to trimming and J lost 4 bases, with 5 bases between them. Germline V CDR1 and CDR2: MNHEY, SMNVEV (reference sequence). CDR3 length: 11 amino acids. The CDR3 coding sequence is TGTGCCAGCATAGCGGGAAACACCATATATTTT. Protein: CASIAGNTIYF.

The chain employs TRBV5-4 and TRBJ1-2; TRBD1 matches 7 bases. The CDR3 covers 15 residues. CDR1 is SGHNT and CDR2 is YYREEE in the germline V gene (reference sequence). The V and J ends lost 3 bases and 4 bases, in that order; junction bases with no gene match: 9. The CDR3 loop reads CASSSSGGGIYGYTF. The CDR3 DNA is TGTGCCAGCAGCTCGAGTGGAGGGGGCATCTATGGCTACACCTTC.

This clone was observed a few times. The CDR3 sequence is CASSVGPGVNEQFF. CDR3 in DNA: TGTGCCAGCAGTGTCGGACCAGGGGTCAATGAGCAGTTCTTC. V usage is TRBV2 and J usage is TRBJ2-1; tentatively, D is TRBD1 (6 bases). V shed 4 bases and J shed 6 bases, with 13 bases lying between them. Germline values: CDR1 SNHLY, CDR2 FYNNEI. The CDR3 consists of 14 residues. The entire variable domain, with the rest obtained from reference TRBV2 and TRBJ2-1, is as follows: EPEVTQTPSHQVTQMGQEVILRCVPISNHLYFYWYRQILGQKVEFLVSFYNNEISEKSEIFDDQFSVERPDGSNFTLKIRSTKLEDSAMYFCASSVGPGVNEQFFGPGTRLTVL.

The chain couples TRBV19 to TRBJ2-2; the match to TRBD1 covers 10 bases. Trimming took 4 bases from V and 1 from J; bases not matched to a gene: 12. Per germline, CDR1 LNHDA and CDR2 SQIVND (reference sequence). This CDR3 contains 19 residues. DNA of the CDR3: TGTGCCAGTAGTACTCGTCCCGGGACAGGGGCCGGGAACACCGGGGAGCTGTTTTTT. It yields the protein CASSTRPGTGAGNTGELFF. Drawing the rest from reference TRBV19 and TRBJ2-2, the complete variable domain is DGGITQSPKYLFRKEGQNVTLSCEQNLNHDAMYWYRQDPGQGLRLIYYSQIVNDFQKGDIAEGYSVSREKKESFPLTVTSAQKNPTAFYLCASSTRPGTGAGNTGELFFGEGSRLTVL.

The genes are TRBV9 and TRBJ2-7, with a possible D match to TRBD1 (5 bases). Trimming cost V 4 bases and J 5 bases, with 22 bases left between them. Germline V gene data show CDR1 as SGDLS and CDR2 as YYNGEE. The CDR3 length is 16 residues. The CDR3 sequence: CASSFLAGNPFNEQYF. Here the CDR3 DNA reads TGTGCCAGCAGCTTCTTGGCAGGGAACCCCTTCAACGAGCAGTACTTC.

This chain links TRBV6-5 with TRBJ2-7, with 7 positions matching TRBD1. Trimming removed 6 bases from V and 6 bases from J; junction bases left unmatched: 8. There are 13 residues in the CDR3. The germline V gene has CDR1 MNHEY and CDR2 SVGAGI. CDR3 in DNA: TGTGCCAGCAGGGGACAGCCCCCCGGCGAGCAGTACTTC. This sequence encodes CASRGQPPGEQYF.

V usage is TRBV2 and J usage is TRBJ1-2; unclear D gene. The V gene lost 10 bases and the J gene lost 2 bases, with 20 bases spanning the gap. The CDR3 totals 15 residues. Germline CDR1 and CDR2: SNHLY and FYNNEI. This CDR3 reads CATDYGLSGNYGYTF. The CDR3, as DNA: TGTGCCACCGACTATGGGCTGAGCGGGAACTATGGCTACACCTTC.

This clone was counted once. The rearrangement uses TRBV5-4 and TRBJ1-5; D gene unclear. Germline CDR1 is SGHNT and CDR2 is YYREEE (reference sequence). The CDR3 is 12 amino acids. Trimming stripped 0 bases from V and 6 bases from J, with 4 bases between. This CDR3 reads CASSLDSQPQHF. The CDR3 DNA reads TGTGCCAGCAGCTTGGACAGTCAGCCCCAGCATTTT.

CDR3 sequence (DNA): TGTGCCAGCAGTGGGGGACTAGCCTGCGAGCAGTACTTC. Translating it yields CASSGGLACEQYF. The chain couples TRBV6-4 to TRBJ2-7, with 9 bases matching TRBD2. V shed 4 bases, J shed 6 bases, and the junction held 4 bases outside the gene matches. The CDR3 consists of 13 residues. In germline, CDR1 is MRHNA, CDR2 SNTAGT.

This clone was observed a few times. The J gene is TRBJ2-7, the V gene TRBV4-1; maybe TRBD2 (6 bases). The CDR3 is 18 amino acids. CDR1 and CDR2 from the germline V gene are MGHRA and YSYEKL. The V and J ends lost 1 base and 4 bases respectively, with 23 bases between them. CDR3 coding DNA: TGCGCCAGCAGCCAAGTAGTTTCCTGGGGGGAGGTCAGGTACGAGCAGTACTTC. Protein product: CASSQVVSWGEVRYEQYF.